This T cell receptor beta chain was sequenced for a study of cytomegalovirus exposure and HLA in healthy donors. These donors, healthy bone marrow donors, were studied. With 60 Vbeta and 13 Jbeta primers, the PCR was carried out. Using immunoSEQ multiplex PCR, the repertoire was profiled, and TCRdb retains in-frame clones only, with some absent. The sample includes tens of thousands of clones, 75% to 85% of them seen just once. This clone came up once. The CDR3 length is 13 residues. The V and J ends lost 10 bases and 1 base respectively, with 13 bases between them. Germline assignment: CDR1 MNHEY and CDR2 SVGAGI.

This chain connects TRBV6-5 to TRBJ1-1, with D possibly being TRBD1 (5 bases). Sample: PBMCs. This TCR was sampled from a man in his fifties in good health and CMV-seropositive. This CDR3 is CAIAVTGNTEAFF. In nucleotides, the CDR3 is TGTGCCATCGCCGTAACAGGGAACACTGAAGCTTTCTTT.